This TCR beta chain was profiled in a study of blood T cell repertoires in COVID-19. Study-level information: Samples representing acute and convalescent COVID-19 were sourced from the United States, Italy and Spain.

The data were produced by immunoSEQ multiplex PCR, yet TCRdb's version contains in-frame clones alone and is incomplete. The sample shows 200,000 to 300,000 clones, approximately 90% of them seen only once. CDR1 and CDR2 from the germline V gene are SGHNT and YYREEE (reference sequence). V dropped 1 base and J dropped 7 bases, with 11 bases sitting between them. The CDR3 covers 13 residues. The origin of this receptor is a woman in her thirties or forties who had recovered from COVID-19. Specimen: peripheral blood. The rearrangement links TRBV5-4 to TRBJ1-1; a weak D match, TRBD1 (5 bases). The CDR3 reads CASSLLIQGEAFF. DNA of the CDR3: TGTGCCAGCAGCTTGCTTATCCAGGGTGAAGCTTTCTTT.